This TCR beta chain was observed in a study of blood T cell repertoires in COVID-19. For the study at large: Material from acute and convalescent COVID-19 was sourced from the United States, Italy and Spain. Sources were T cells, B-cell-depleted T cells, or PBMCs; the material itself was cDNA or gDNA.

Trimming stripped 4 bases from V and 0 bases from J, with 9 bases between. This CDR3 is 14 amino acids long. Germline V lookup: CDR1 SGHNT, CDR2 YENEEA. Authors' processing steps: Amplification of reference gene primers was used by the study to estimate nucleated cell counts. Produced via immunoSEQ multiplex PCR; TCRdb's table is partial and in-frame only. V, J and clone size are those of that table, while D and trimming were read from the DNA. The sample consists of 200,000 to 300,000 clones, approximately 78% of them appearing once. The TCR comes from a woman between 55 and 75 years old with active or convalescent COVID-19. V is TRBV11-3 and J is TRBJ1-1; D ambiguous. Material for sequencing was peripheral blood. Here the CDR3 reads CASSSDGVNTEAFF. CDR3 bases: TGTGCCAGCAGCTCGGACGGGGTGAACACTGAAGCTTTCTTT.